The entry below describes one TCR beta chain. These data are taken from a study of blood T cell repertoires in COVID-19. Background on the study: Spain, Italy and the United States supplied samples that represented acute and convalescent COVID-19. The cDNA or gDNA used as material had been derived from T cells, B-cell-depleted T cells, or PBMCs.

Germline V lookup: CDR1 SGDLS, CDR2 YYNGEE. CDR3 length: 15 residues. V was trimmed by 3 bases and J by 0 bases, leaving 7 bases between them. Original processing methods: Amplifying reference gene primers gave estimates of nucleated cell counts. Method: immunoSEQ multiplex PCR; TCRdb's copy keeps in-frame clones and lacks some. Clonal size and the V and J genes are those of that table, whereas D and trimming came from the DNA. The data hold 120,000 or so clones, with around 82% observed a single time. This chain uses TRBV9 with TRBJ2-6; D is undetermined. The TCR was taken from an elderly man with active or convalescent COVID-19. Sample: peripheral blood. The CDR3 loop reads CASSAAGSGANVLTF. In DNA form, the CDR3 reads TGTGCCAGCAGCGCCGCAGGCTCTGGGGCCAACGTCCTGACTTTC.